One sample yielded the 7 T cell receptor beta chains listed below, sequenced in a study of blood T cells in healthy people across ages. Primers used in a second PCR of about 6 to 11 cycles were a sample-barcoded 5' primer and a J-beta primer mix. TCRdb recomputed calls from the 5' RACE reads with MiXCR, one row per CDR3 protein. The data hold around 800,000 distinct CDR3 sequences, with 62% observed a single time. Sequenced material: blood. The source is a man aged 30-40 years in good health.

V and J are TRBV6-2 or TRBV6-3 and TRBJ2-1; 11 positions match TRBD2. CDR3 length: 16 amino acids. Germline CDR1 is MNHEY and CDR2 is SVGEGT. The V and J ends lost 4 bases and 7 bases, in that order; junction bases with no gene match: 9. CDR3 loop: CASSFPGLAVWNEQFF. DNA for the CDR3: TGTGCCAGCAGTTTCCCGGGACTAGCGGTTTGGAATGAGCAGTTCTTC.

The chain couples TRBV6-2 or TRBV6-3 to TRBJ2-1, with 7 bases aligning to TRBD1. V was pared by 0 bases and J by 3 bases, with 8 bases of the junction left unmatched. Germline V gives CDR1 MNHEY, CDR2 SVGEGT. The CDR3 loop spans 17 amino acids. CDR3 in amino acids: CASSYSGWDRVYNEQFF. As DNA, the CDR3 is TGTGCCAGCAGTTACTCCGGGTGGGACAGAGTCTACAATGAGCAGTTCTTC.

There are a few counts of this clonotype. The V gene is TRBV4-2, the J gene TRBJ2-4; a weak D match, TRBD1 (6 bases). The V end was cut by 0 bases, the J end by 13 bases, with 16 bases between. The germline gives CDR1 LGHNA, CDR2 YNFKEQ. CDR3 length: 14 residues. CDR3 sequence reads: CASSQDALSGEQYF. CDR3 sequence (DNA): TGTGCCAGCAGCCAAGATGCCCTCTCAGGGGAGCAGTACTTC.

This clonotype was found a few times. This rearrangement joins TRBV7-9 to TRBJ2-2; 7 bases line up with TRBD2. CDR3 length equals 14 residues. The V segment lost 6 bases and the J segment 6 bases; nucleotides outside the gene matches: 7. Looked up from germline, CDR1 is SEHNR and CDR2 is FQNEAQ (reference sequence). For the CDR3, the DNA is TGTGCCAGCAGGTCGGCGGGGGTAGCCGGGGAGCTGTTTTTT. This codes for CASRSAGVAGELFF.

This clonotype was seen a single time. This rearrangement joins TRBV7-8 to TRBJ2-7, with 8 bases fitting TRBD2. V lost 0 bases and J lost 2; bases outside the gene matches: 6. The CDR3 spans 16 residues. The germline gives CDR1 SGHVS, CDR2 FQNEAQ. This chain's CDR3 is CASSLARGGLAYEQYF. For the CDR3, the DNA is TGTGCCAGCAGCTTAGCGCGAGGGGGACTAGCCTACGAGCAGTACTTC.

This CDR3 is CASSNPRISGYTF. CDR3 in DNA: TGTGCCAGCAGTAACCCCAGGATATCGGGCTACACCTTC. The chain has TRBV6-2 or TRBV6-3 and TRBJ1-2; D is uncertain. The germline V gene has CDR1 MNHEY and CDR2 SVGEGT. The CDR3 sequence is 13 residues long. The V gene lost 5 bases and the J gene lost 8 bases, with 15 bases spanning the gap.

V gene TRBV20-1 combines with J gene TRBJ2-5; D is uncertain. From germline, CDR1 is DFQATT and CDR2 SNEGSKA (reference sequence). The CDR3 contains 15 residues. V was trimmed by 3 bases and J by 2 bases, leaving 16 bases between them. In DNA form, the CDR3 reads TGCAGTGCTAGCTACGACGCGACGGTGCAAGAGACCCAGTACTTC. As protein: CSASYDATVQETQYF.